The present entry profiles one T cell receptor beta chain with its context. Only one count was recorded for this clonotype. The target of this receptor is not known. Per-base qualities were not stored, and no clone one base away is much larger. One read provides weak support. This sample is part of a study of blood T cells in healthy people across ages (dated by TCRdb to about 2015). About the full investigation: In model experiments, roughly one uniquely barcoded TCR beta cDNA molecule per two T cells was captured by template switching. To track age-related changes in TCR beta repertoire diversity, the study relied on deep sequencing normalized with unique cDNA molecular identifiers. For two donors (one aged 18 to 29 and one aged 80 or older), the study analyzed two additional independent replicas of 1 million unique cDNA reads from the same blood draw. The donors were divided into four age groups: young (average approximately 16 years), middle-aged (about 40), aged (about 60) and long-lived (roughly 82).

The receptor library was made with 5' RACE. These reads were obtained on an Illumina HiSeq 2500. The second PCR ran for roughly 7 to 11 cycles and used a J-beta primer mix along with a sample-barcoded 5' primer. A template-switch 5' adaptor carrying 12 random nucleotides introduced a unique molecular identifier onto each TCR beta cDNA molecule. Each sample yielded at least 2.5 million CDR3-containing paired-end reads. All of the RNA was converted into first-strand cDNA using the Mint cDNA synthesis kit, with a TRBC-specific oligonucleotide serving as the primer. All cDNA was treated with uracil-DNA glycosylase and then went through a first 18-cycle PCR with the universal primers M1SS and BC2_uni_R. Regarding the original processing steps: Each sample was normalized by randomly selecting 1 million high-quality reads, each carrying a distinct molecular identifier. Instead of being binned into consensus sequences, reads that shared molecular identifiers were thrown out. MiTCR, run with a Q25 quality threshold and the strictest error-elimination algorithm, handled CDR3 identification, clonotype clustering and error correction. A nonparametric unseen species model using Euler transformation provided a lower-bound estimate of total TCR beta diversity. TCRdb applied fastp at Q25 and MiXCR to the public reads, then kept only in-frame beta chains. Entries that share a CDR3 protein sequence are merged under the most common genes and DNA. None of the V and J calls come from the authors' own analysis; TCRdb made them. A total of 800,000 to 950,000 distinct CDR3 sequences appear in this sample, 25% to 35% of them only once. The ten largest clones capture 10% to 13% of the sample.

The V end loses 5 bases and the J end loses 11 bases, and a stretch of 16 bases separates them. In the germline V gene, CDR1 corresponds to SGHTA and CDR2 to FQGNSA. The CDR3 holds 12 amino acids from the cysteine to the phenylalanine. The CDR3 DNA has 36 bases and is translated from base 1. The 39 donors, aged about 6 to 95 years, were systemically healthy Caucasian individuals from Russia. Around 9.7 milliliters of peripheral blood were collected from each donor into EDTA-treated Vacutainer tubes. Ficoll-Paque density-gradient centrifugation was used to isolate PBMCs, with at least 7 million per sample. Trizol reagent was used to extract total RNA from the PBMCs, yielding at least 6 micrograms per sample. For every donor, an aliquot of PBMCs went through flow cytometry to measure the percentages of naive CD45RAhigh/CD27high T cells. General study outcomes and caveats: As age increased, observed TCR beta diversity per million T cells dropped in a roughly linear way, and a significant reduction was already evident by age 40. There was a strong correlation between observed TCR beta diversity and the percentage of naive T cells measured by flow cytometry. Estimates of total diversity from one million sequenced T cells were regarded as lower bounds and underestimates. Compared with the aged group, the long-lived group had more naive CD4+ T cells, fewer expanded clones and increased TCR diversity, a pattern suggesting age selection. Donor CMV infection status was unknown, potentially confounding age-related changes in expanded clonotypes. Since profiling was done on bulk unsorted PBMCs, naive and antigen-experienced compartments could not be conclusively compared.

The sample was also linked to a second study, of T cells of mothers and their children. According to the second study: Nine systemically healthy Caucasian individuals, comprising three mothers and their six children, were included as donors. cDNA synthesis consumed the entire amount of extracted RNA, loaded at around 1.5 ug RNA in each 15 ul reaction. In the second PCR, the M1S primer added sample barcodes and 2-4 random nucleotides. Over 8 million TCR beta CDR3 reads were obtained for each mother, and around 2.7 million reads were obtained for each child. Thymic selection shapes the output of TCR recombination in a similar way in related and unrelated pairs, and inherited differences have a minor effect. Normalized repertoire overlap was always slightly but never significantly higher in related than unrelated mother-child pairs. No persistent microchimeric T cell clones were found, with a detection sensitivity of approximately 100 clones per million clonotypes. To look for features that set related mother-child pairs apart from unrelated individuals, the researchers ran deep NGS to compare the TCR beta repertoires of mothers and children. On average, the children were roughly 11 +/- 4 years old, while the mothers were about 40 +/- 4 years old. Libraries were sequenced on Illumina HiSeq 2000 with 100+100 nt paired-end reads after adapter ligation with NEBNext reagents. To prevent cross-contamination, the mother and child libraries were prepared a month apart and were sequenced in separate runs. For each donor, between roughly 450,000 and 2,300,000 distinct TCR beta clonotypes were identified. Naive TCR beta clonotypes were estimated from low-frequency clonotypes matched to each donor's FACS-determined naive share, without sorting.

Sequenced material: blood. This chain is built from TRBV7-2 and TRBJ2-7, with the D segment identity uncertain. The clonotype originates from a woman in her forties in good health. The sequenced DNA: TGTGCCAGCAGCCGGCGTGGCGAGACCAAGTACTTC. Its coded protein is CASSRRGETKYF.